This T cell receptor (beta chain) is drawn from a study of sequential checkpoint blockade in melanoma. Indicated treatment: randomized to nivolumab then ipilimumab (arm A) or the reverse (arm B). None of the patients previously received DNA-damaging chemotherapy. Clones were sequenced by immunoSEQ multiplex PCR, and TCRdb holds only the in-frame ones, with some missing. The sample shows under 20,000 clones, approximately 74% of them seen only once. Here the sequenced sample was CD8+ T cells sorted from blood (inferred from file names), taken from a patient given nivolumab and ipilimumab in sequence. This receptor was identified in a human donor with melanoma.

In nucleotides, the CDR3 is TGTGCCAGCAGCGTTAGCGGGGGAGAAGAGACCCAGTACTTC. Translation gives CASSVSGGEETQYF. J is TRBJ2-5 and V is TRBV9; 9 bases agree with TRBD2. The CDR3 covers 14 residues. V trimming: 2 bases; J trimming: 3 bases; junction bases outside the gene matches: 2. The germline V gene encodes CDR1 SGDLS and CDR2 YYNGEE. Filled out from reference TRBV9 and TRBJ2-5, the complete variable domain reads DSGVTQTPKHLITATGQRVTLRCSPRSGDLSVYWYQQSLDQGLQFLIQYYNGEERAKGNILERFSAQQFPDLHSELNLSSLELGDSALYFCASSVSGGEETQYFGPGTRLLVL.